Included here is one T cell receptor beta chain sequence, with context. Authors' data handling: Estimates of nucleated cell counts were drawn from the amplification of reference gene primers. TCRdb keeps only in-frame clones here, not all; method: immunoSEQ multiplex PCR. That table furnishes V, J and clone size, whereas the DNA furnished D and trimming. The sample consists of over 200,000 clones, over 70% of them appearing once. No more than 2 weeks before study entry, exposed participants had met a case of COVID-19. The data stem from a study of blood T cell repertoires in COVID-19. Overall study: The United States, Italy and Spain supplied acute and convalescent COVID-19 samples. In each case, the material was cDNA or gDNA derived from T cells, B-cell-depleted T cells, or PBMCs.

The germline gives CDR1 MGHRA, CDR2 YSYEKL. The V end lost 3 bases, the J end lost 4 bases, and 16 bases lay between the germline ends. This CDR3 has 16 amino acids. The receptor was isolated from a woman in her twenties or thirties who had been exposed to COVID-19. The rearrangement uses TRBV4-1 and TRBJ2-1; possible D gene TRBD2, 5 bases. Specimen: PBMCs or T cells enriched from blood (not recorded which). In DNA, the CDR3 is TGCGCCAGCAGCCAGCCACTAGTTAGCCTATACAATGAGCAGTTCTTC. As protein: CASSQPLVSLYNEQFF.